These T cell receptor beta chains were read from a single sample in a study of patients and donors after allogeneic stem cell transplantation. One entry per CDR3 protein, called by TCRdb with MiXCR from the RT-PCR reads. The table records about 400,000 distinct CDR3 sequences, 16% of them present only once. Sample: blood, either unsorted or a sorted T cell fraction (not recorded which). These receptors were obtained from a human donor who was either an allogeneic HSCT recipient or a stem cell or donor lymphocyte infusion donor (not recorded which). It is not recorded whose cells these are; they may come from a transplant donor. The conserved cysteine and the conserved F or W are not part of the CDR3 here.

j_call: TRBJ1-2
v_call: TRBV20-1
cdr3_aa: SASLGMRYGYT

j_call: TRBJ2-3
v_call: TRBV7-9
cdr3_aa: ASSSTSTDTQY

j_call: TRBJ2-4
v_call: TRBV7-9
cdr3_aa: ASSSTGARAKNIQY

j_call: TRBJ2-6
v_call: TRBV7-9
cdr3_aa: ASSQLRFEANVLT

j_call: TRBJ2-3
v_call: TRBV10-3
cdr3_aa: AISYSGDTQY

j_call: TRBJ2-3
v_call: TRBV5-1
cdr3_aa: ASSPGLAGKLDTQY

j_call: TRBJ1-1
v_call: TRBV15
cdr3_aa: ATSLSLNTEAF

j_call: TRBJ2-5
v_call: TRBV5-6
cdr3_aa: ASSFVTASGETQY

j_call: TRBJ2-7
v_call: TRBV3-1
cdr3_aa: ASSQFWAYEQY

j_call: TRBJ2-7
v_call: TRBV7-6
cdr3_aa: ASSLPPSGGVANSYEQY

j_call: TRBJ1-1
v_call: TRBV5-1
cdr3_aa: ASSWGDRTNTEAF

j_call: TRBJ2-2
v_call: TRBV10-3
cdr3_aa: AISESTKNTGELF

j_call: TRBJ2-7
v_call: TRBV12-3/TRBV12-4
cdr3_aa: ASSFRSDRGPYEQY

j_call: TRBJ1-1
v_call: TRBV6-1
cdr3_aa: ASSRGGSRMPEAF

j_call: TRBJ1-3
v_call: TRBV3-1
cdr3_aa: ASSQELSGNTIY

j_call: TRBJ1-4
v_call: TRBV18
cdr3_aa: ASSPDRATNEKLF

j_call: TRBJ2-7
v_call: TRBV9
cdr3_aa: ASSARGGDYEQY

j_call: TRBJ2-7
v_call: TRBV10-3
cdr3_aa: AIRRTGAGYEQY

j_call: TRBJ2-2
v_call: TRBV9
cdr3_aa: ASSVAGSLAVEMGELF

j_call: TRBJ1-6
v_call: TRBV4-1
cdr3_aa: ASSHSRDKGFWSLH

j_call: TRBJ2-1
v_call: TRBV25-1
cdr3_aa: ASSDPRWEREQF

j_call: TRBJ1-1
v_call: TRBV2
cdr3_aa: ASADTRLNTEAF

j_call: TRBJ2-4
v_call: TRBV6-4
cdr3_aa: ASILLPGQGQNIQY

j_call: TRBJ1-2
v_call: TRBV5-5
cdr3_aa: ASSPRPVIANYGYT

j_call: TRBJ1-1
v_call: TRBV25-1
cdr3_aa: ASSDPGLEAF

j_call: TRBJ2-1
v_call: TRBV12-3/TRBV12-4
cdr3_aa: ASSSPAGPSYNEQF

j_call: TRBJ2-7
v_call: TRBV5-1
cdr3_aa: ASSQAARTGAHEQY

j_call: TRBJ1-4
v_call: TRBV30
cdr3_aa: AWSSDRGGEKLF

j_call: TRBJ2-7
v_call: TRBV7-6
cdr3_aa: ASSLGTGGPGSEQY

j_call: TRBJ1-2
v_call: TRBV15
cdr3_aa: ATGRSGSNYGYT

j_call: TRBJ1-6
v_call: TRBV5-1
cdr3_aa: ASSVTETSPLH

j_call: TRBJ2-7
v_call: TRBV6-2/TRBV6-3
cdr3_aa: ASSSSLDRVYEQY

j_call: TRBJ2-2
v_call: TRBV7-2
cdr3_aa: ASSLQHTGELF

j_call: TRBJ2-7
v_call: TRBV20-1
cdr3_aa: SARWGGHEQY